This is a list of T cell receptor beta chains from one sample in a study of monozygotic twins with inflammatory bowel disease. TCRdb reprocessed the 5' RACE reads, keeping one entry per CDR3 protein, no DNA. The sample table sets out 300,000 to 400,000 distinct CDR3 sequences. Sequences were obtained from blood. The receptor set was obtained from a human donor with ulcerative colitis or Crohn's disease, or a healthy co-twin of an affected twin (not recorded which). Both conserved end residues are part of each CDR3.

>TRBV28|TRBJ2-2
CASSLLGPGTGELFF
>TRBV12-3/TRBV12-4|TRBJ1-1
CASRPGTGRTEAFF
>TRBV12-3/TRBV12-4|TRBJ2-3
CASSFSATGLDTQYF
>TRBV12-3/TRBV12-4|TRBJ1-4
CASSLAPWRKEKLFF
>TRBV6-2/TRBV6-3|TRBJ1-5
CASRAQGYSNQPQHF
>TRBV29-1|TRBJ1-2
CSVEGGADNYGYTF
>TRBV18|TRBJ2-7
CASSPTPRLSYEQYF
>TRBV7-2|TRBJ2-5
CASSIVTGQYQETQYF
>TRBV19|TRBJ2-7
CASNPRSYEQYF
>TRBV12-3/TRBV12-4|TRBJ2-7
CASSRPGLAYEQYF
>TRBV6-2/TRBV6-3|TRBJ2-1
CASSSPGLADYNEQFF
>TRBV4-1|TRBJ2-7
CASSRVWAEGYEQYF
>TRBV20-1|TRBJ2-7
CSAPPPGTGLTEQYF
>TRBV10-3|TRBJ2-7
CAISGTSGSYEQYF
>TRBV23-1|TRBJ2-1
CASSPNWNEQFF
>TRBV5-1|TRBJ2-7
CAPHLGVSNEQYF
>TRBV4-1|TRBJ2-7
CASSQHRGDNEQYF
>TRBV20-1|TRBJ2-2
CSASLLAGEGGELFF
>TRBV12-3/TRBV12-4|TRBJ1-1
CASSLRLANTEAFF
>TRBV7-8|TRBJ1-5
CASSPTGNGQPQHF
>TRBV5-1|TRBJ2-2
CASSQSANTGELFF
>TRBV6-1|TRBJ2-7
CASRKRDRASHEQYF
>TRBV5-1|TRBJ2-1
CASSLVAGAGEQFF
>TRBV6-1|TRBJ2-3
CASRVSGRASDTQYF
>TRBV7-6|TRBJ2-7
CASSLGLGSYEQYF
>TRBV2|TRBJ2-5
CASSEMVGSQETQYF
>TRBV12-3/TRBV12-4|TRBJ2-1
CASSLTTGEYNEQFF
>TRBV29-1|TRBJ1-4
CSVVLDSIGEKLFF
>TRBV28|TRBJ2-5
CASSYDRVQETQYF
>TRBV6-1|TRBJ1-1
CASSETGGGTEAFF
>TRBV29-1|TRBJ2-1
CSGRLAGVGGEQFF
>TRBV4-1|TRBJ1-6
CASSPLSGSLYNSPLHF
>TRBV27|TRBJ2-2
CASSPLLPQGQGRNTGELFF
>TRBV27|TRBJ1-4
CASSLQGRANEKLFF
>TRBV4-1|TRBJ2-5
CASSQDYDRGKTQYF
>TRBV24-1|TRBJ2-7
CATSDRPPGEQYF
>TRBV5-1|TRBJ1-2
CASSWSDSITYGYTF
>TRBV27|TRBJ2-1
CASSLVVRGNEQFF
>TRBV30|TRBJ1-1
CAWSVPTGTVNTEAFF
>TRBV29-1|TRBJ2-1
CSGEPQRANEQFF
>TRBV2|TRBJ2-6
CASGPGTGANVLTF
>TRBV5-1|TRBJ2-2
CASSLAGQGNPGELFF
>TRBV7-9|TRBJ1-3
CASSTGQERNTIYF
>TRBV20-1|TRBJ2-1
CSAKLPSGASNEQFF
>TRBV7-9|TRBJ1-2
CATPRGQGTDGYTF
>TRBV10-1|TRBJ1-4
CASRTQGDGTNEKLFF
>TRBV20-1|TRBJ1-6
CTPQGTDGSPLHF
>TRBV4-2|TRBJ2-7
CASSPESGRHYEQYF
>TRBV4-1|TRBJ2-5
CASSRRWQWGETTRREETQYF
>TRBV29-1|TRBJ2-3
CSVAGADTQYF
>TRBV11-2|TRBJ2-7
CASRQTGPYEQYF
>TRBV11-2|TRBJ1-2
CAISRDSLGYGYTF
>TRBV29-1|TRBJ2-3
CSAVGQAIAADTQYF
>TRBV14|TRBJ2-7
CASRSWGEQYF
>TRBV5-1|TRBJ2-1
CASSLVLSPHSYNEQFF
>TRBV12-3/TRBV12-4|TRBJ1-2
CASSSLDGNYGYTF
>TRBV20-1|TRBJ2-1
CSAVAGAGSNEQFF
>TRBV12-3/TRBV12-4|TRBJ1-6
CASSLGGIGYNSPLHF